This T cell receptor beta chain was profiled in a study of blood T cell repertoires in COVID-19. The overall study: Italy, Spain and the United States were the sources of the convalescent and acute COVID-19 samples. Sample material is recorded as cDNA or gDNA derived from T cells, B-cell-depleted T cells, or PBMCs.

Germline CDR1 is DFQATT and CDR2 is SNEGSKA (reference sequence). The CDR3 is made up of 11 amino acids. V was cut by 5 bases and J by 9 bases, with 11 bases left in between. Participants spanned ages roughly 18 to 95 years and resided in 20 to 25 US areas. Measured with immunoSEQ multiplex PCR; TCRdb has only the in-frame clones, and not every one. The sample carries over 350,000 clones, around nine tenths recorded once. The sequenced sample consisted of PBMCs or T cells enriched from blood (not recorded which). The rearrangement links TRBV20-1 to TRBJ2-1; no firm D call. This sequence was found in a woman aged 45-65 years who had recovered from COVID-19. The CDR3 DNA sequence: TGCAGTGCTTCCTTTTTCGGTGAGCAGTTCTTC. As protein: CSASFFGEQFF.